This TCR beta chain was retrieved from a study of T cells in Graves' hyperthyroidism and ophthalmopathy. Germline V CDR1 and CDR2: SGHDN, FVKESK. The CDR3 runs 14 residues. Trimming pared 2 bases from V and 10 bases from J, leaving 12 bases between. Template material for amplifying TCR beta CDR3 regions consisted of RNA transcripts. Primed by the HTBI set, a first-round RT-PCR was run on the TCR CDR3. TCRdb analysed the multiplex PCR reads with MiXCR anew, one entry per CDR3 protein. The repertoire holds under 650,000 distinct CDR3 sequences, with 15% to 20% as singletons. The chain recombines TRBV14 with TRBJ1-6, with D perhaps TRBD1 (6 bases). The receptor was derived from a woman aged 25-40 years with Graves' hyperthyroidism. Sequencing used blood. The chain's CDR3 is CASSQRGGGSPLHF. CDR3 sequence (DNA): TGTGCCAGCAGCCAACGCGGGGGCGGGTCACCCCTCCACTTT.